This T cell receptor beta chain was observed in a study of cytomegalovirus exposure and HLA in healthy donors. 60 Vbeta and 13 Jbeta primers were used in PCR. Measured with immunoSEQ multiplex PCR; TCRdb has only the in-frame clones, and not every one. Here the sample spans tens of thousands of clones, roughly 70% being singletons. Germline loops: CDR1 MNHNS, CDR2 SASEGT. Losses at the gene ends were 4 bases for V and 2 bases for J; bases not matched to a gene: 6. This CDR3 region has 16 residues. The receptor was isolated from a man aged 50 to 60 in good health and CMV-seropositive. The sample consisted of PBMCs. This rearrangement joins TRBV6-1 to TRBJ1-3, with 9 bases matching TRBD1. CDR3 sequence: CASSVNRGPPGNTIYF. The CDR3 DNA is TGTGCCAGCAGTGTGAACAGGGGGCCTCCTGGAAACACCATATATTTT.